This T cell receptor (beta chain) was profiled in a study of CD4 T cells in relation to SARS-CoV-2 and coronaviruses. Study overall: Controls used an HIV-1 Nef peptide pool or no peptide.

Unexposed donor CD4+ T cells date from 2011-2018, before the COVID-19 pandemic. The cells were cultured for 10 days before CD4+ T cells were isolated. Comment on this clone: Antigen specificity is unknown.

Some clones are missing from TCRdb's copy, which holds only in-frame ones; the method was immunoSEQ multiplex PCR. The sample has tens of thousands of clones; more than 60% are singletons. The sample taken for sequencing was CD4+ T cells from PBMCs, cultured in vitro. This sequence originates from a human donor in good health.

CDR3 coding DNA: TGTGCCAGCAGCCTCGACAGGGCCACTGAAGCTTTCTTT. Its protein product is CASSLDRATEAFF. The chain recombines TRBV11-2 with TRBJ1-1, with 7 bases that match TRBD1. This CDR3 has 13 amino acids. Germline V CDR1 and CDR2: SGHAT, FQNNGV. V trimming: 5 bases; J trimming: 4 bases; junction bases outside the gene matches: 4. The variable domain in full, with the rest retrieved from reference TRBV11-2 and TRBJ1-1, is EAGVAQSPRYKIIEKRQSVAFWCNPISGHATLYWYQQILGQGPKLLIQFQNNGVVDDSQLPKDRFSAERLKGVDSTLKIQPAKLEDSAVYLCASSLDRATEAFFGQGTRLTVV.